This TCR beta chain was sequenced for a study of T cells in Graves' hyperthyroidism and ophthalmopathy. Broader study findings: In blood, most of the thyroid clonotypes expanded above 0.001 were also present.

This CDR3 region has 15 residues. The ends were cut back, 3 bases at V and 0 bases at J, with 9 bases in the middle. Germline CDR1 reads MDHEN; CDR2 reads SYDVKM. Newly diagnosed patients aged 18 to 65 had hyperthyroidism of under 2 months' duration. Not enrolled were patients with uncontrolled infection, other autoimmune disease, pregnancy or lactation. This clonotype was seen a few times. The antigen remains undetermined. RNA transcripts served as the template for amplifying TCR beta CDR3 regions. RT-PCR in the first round (using the HTBI primer set) targeted the TCR CDR3. MiXCR, applied by TCRdb to the multiplex PCR reads, yields one record per CDR3 protein. Among about 350,000 distinct CDR3 sequences listed, about 14% were seen once.

The sample taken for sequencing was blood. J is TRBJ2-1 and V is TRBV28; D is tentatively TRBD1 or TRBD2 (5 bases each). This TCR was sampled from a woman aged 30 to 39 with Graves' hyperthyroidism. Here the CDR3 reads CASSLGETSYNEQFF. The CDR3 DNA reads as TGTGCCAGCAGTTTGGGGGAAACCTCCTACAATGAGCAGTTCTTC.